Ten or more counts support the clone carrying this TCR beta chain. The antigen is not known. This sample was taken from a study of spatial heterogeneity in lung cancer. Study as a whole: Mean representation of each unique TCR and UMI combination in the raw reads exceeded 9.5 occurrences.

Germline CDR1 and CDR2: SNHLY and FYNNEI. V lost 2 bases and J 1 base, leaving 11 bases between the germline ends. CDR3 length equals 16 residues. The study tagged each TCR cDNA molecule with a unique molecular identifier. TCRdb fed the 5' RACE reads into MiXCR, producing one record per CDR3 protein. The sample has about 23,000 distinct CDR3 sequences, approximately 5% seen once. General study findings and limits: More often at tumor resection than at routine follow-up, ubiquitous expanded tumor TCRs were detected in the blood.

As for time point: sample taken at primary tumor resection. Whole RNA was taken from tumor, nontumor lung or frozen PBMC; it was then sequenced unsorted. The cohort: about 79 early-stage, untreated non-small cell lung cancer patients. Material: PBMCs, obtained at surgery. The rearrangement uses TRBV2 and TRBJ2-2; D is perhaps TRBD1 (6 bases). The receptor was derived from a male donor with early-stage non-small cell lung cancer. In DNA, the CDR3 is TGTGCCAGCAGTGAACAGGGGATTAAGAACACCGGGGAGCTGTTTTTT. Its translation is CASSEQGIKNTGELFF. The entire variable domain, with the rest obtained from reference TRBV2 and TRBJ2-2, is as follows: EPEVTQTPSHQVTQMGQEVILRCVPISNHLYFYWYRQILGQKVEFLVSFYNNEISEKSEIFDDQFSVERPDGSNFTLKIRSTKLEDSAMYFCASSEQGIKNTGELFFGEGSRLTVL.